These 30 T cell receptor beta chains were all obtained from the same sample, sequenced in a study of Ad26.COV2.S vaccination and SARS-CoV-2 variants (dated by TCRdb to 2020 to 2023). Read against the paper, the sample's treatment or condition label means: roughly 19 received Ad26.COV2.S at low or high dose, single or two shots; several received placebo; per-sample allocation not given. For vaccine and placebo recipients, the sequenced repertoires came from samples collected on day 63 after the first injection. Library method: the immunoSEQ multiplex PCR assay. TCRdb carries this immuneACCESS record with in-frame sequences only. Its versions omit some clonotypes, under half of them owing to an unresolved V gene in the studies checked, with the rest unexplained. Recorded for this sample are around 450,000 clones; 80% to 90% of them occurred a single time. The top ten clones comprise about 1.5% of the sample.

The sample was peripheral blood, taken in a trial of Ad26.COV2.S vaccine versus placebo. These receptors all stem from a person aged 18-65 years who received the Ad26.COV2.S COVID-19 vaccine or a placebo.

This clone showed up just a few times. The chain recombines TRBV18 with TRBJ2-6; no definite D call. Trimming removed 8 bases at V and 4 bases at J, with 6 bases between. This CDR3 has 12 amino acids. Germline V gene sequence: CDR1 KGHSH, CDR2 LQKENI. DNA of the CDR3: TGTGCCAGCCGGATAGGGGCCAACGTCCTGACTTTC. Translation: CASRIGANVLTF.

This clone was seen more than once but under ten times. V gene TRBV5-1 combines with J gene TRBJ1-6; D unresolved. Germline CDR1 SGHRS, CDR2 YFSETQ. This CDR3 is built from 13 residues. V lost 0 bases and J 6 bases, leaving 4 bases between the germline ends. The CDR3 spells CASSLETNSPLHF. DNA for the CDR3: TGCGCCAGCAGCTTGGAGACTAATTCACCCCTCCACTTT.

The chain employs TRBV6-5 and TRBJ1-2, with a possible D match to TRBD1 (6 bases). The V gene lost 2 bases and the J gene lost 5 bases, with 15 bases spanning the gap. There are 15 residues in the CDR3. Per germline, CDR1 MNHEY and CDR2 SVGAGI. CDR3 amino acids: CASSYLGASGYGYTF. CDR3 nucleotide sequence: TGTGCCAGCAGTTACCTGGGGGCCAGTGGGTATGGCTACACCTTC.

This clone was seen just once. The chain joins TRBV18 to TRBJ1-1, with D possibly being TRBD1 (5 bases). With 2 bases removed from V and 6 bases from J, the gap between germline ends came to 13 bases. Per the germline V gene, CDR1 is KGHSH and CDR2 is LQKENI. This CDR3 contains 14 residues. The CDR3 DNA is TGTGCCAGCTCACCAAAGGGGCGGAGTGCTGAAGCTTTCTTT. This gives the protein CASSPKGRSAEAFF.

The rearrangement uses TRBV7-9 and TRBJ1-2; D is uncertain. V lost 2 bases and J 1 base, leaving 5 bases between the germline ends. The germline V gene has CDR1 SEHNR and CDR2 FQNEAQ (reference sequence). There are 13 residues in the CDR3. Here the CDR3 reads CASSLPNNYGYTF. CDR3 nucleotides: TGTGCCAGCAGCTTACCTAATAACTATGGCTACACCTTC.

The V and J genes are TRBV11-2 and TRBJ1-5, with 7 bases aligning to TRBD1. Losses at the gene ends were 5 bases for V and 2 bases for J; bases not matched to a gene: 12. The CDR3 is made up of 17 amino acids. CDR1 and CDR2 from the germline V gene are SGHAT and FQNNGV. CDR3 in amino acids: CASSQGGGRVGNQPQHF. Written as DNA, the CDR3 is TGTGCCAGCAGCCAGGGGGGTGGCAGGGTAGGCAATCAGCCCCAGCATTTT. The variable domain in full, with the rest retrieved from reference TRBV11-2 and TRBJ1-5, is EAGVAQSPRYKIIEKRQSVAFWCNPISGHATLYWYQQILGQGPKLLIQFQNNGVVDDSQLPKDRFSAERLKGVDSTLKIQPAKLEDSAVYLCASSQGGGRVGNQPQHFGDGTRLSIL.

The rearrangement links TRBV18 to TRBJ2-1; TRBD1 agrees at 9 bases. Germline V gene data show CDR1 as KGHSH and CDR2 as LQKENI. The CDR3 is 15 residues long. The J segment lost 5 bases and the V segment lost 1 base, leaving 3 bases of the junction unmatched. This CDR3 is CASSPRDRVDNEQFF. CDR3 bases: TGTGCCAGCTCACCACGGGACAGGGTCGACAATGAGCAGTTCTTC.

The rearrangement joins TRBV4-3 to TRBJ1-1; no clear D. The length of the CDR3 is 15 residues. The V end lost 0 bases, the J end lost 0 bases, and 8 bases lay between the germline ends. Germline V lookup: CDR1 LGHNA, CDR2 YSLEER. The CDR3 sequence: CASSQERALNTEAFF. The CDR3 coding sequence is TGCGCCAGCAGCCAAGAGAGGGCTTTGAACACTGAAGCTTTCTTT.

The genes are TRBV27 and TRBJ2-7; 12 nucleotides line up with TRBD2. Germline CDR1 reads MNHEY; CDR2 reads SMNVEV (reference sequence). The CDR3 has 14 amino acids. V lost 5 bases, J lost 5 bases, and 4 bases stayed unmatched. The CDR3 sequence: CASSPRLAGDEQYF. CDR3 nucleotide sequence: TGTGCCAGCAGTCCTAGACTAGCGGGAGACGAGCAGTACTTC.

In its sample, this clone was seen once. The rearrangement links TRBV7-8 to TRBJ2-7; D may be TRBD1 or TRBD2 (6 bases each). Trimming stripped 5 bases from V and 2 bases from J, with 19 bases between. The CDR3 runs to 16 residues. Germline V gene data show CDR1 as SGHVS and CDR2 as FQNEAQ. CDR3: CASSRREQGLPYEQYF. As DNA, the CDR3 is TGTGCCAGCAGCCGGAGGGAACAGGGCCTTCCCTACGAGCAGTACTTC.

This sequence joins TRBV3-1 (or the pseudogene TRBV3-2) and TRBJ2-3; TRBD2 matches 7 bases. Germline V lookup: CDR1 LGHDT, CDR2 YNNKEL (reference sequence). The CDR3 has 12 residues. Losses at the gene ends were 8 bases for V and 4 bases for J; bases not matched to a gene: 3. CDR3 sequence (DNA): TGTGCCAGCTCCCGGGGGGCAGATACGCAGTATTTT. This codes for CASSRGADTQYF.

This chain links TRBV18 with TRBJ1-1; no clear D. Germline CDR1 and CDR2: KGHSH and LQKENI. Between the trimmed V and J ends, which lost 2 bases and 2 bases, there was a span of 18 bases. This CDR3 is built from 17 residues. The CDR3 spells CASSPGRNPGFNTEAFF. Here the CDR3 DNA reads TGTGCCAGCTCACCAGGCAGGAACCCCGGATTCAACACTGAAGCTTTCTTT. The entire variable domain, with the rest obtained from reference TRBV18 and TRBJ1-1, is as follows: NAGVMQNPRHLVRRRGQEARLRCSPMKGHSHVYWYRQLPEEGLKFMVYLQKENIIDESGMPKERFSAEFPKEGPSILRIQQVVRGDSAAYFCASSPGRNPGFNTEAFFGQGTRLTVV.

This clone was seen only once. The chain joins TRBV30 to TRBJ2-1, with 9 positions matching TRBD2. CDR1 GTSNPN and CDR2 SVGIG come from the germline V gene (reference sequence). Trimming cost V 2 bases and J 6 bases; bases outside gene matches: 14. The CDR3 consists of 17 residues. CDR3 nucleotides: TGTGCCTGGAGTATCTCGATGTGGCTAGCGGGAAGCAATGAGCAGTTCTTC. This codes for CAWSISMWLAGSNEQFF.

The chain employs TRBV28 and TRBJ2-1; D remains ambiguous. With 7 bases removed from V and 0 bases from J, the gap between germline ends came to 16 bases. Germline values: CDR1 MDHEN, CDR2 SYDVKM. The CDR3 has 16 residues. CDR3 bases: TGTGCCAGCACGAGGATCAAGCGAAGCTCCTACAATGAGCAGTTCTTC. As protein: CASTRIKRSSYNEQFF.

This clone has a handful of counts. The gene calls are TRBV2 and TRBJ1-1; 7 bases match TRBD1. The trim removed 4 bases at V and 0 bases at J, leaving 2 bases unmatched. The germline CDR1 and CDR2 sequences are SNHLY and FYNNEI. This CDR3 is built from 14 residues. The CDR3 nucleotides are TGTGCCAGCAGTGTAACAGGGGTGAACACTGAAGCTTTCTTT. Translating gives CASSVTGVNTEAFF. The complete variable domain, with remaining parts taken from reference TRBV2 and TRBJ1-1, reads EPEVTQTPSHQVTQMGQEVILRCVPISNHLYFYWYRQILGQKVEFLVSFYNNEISEKSEIFDDQFSVERPDGSNFTLKIRSTKLEDSAMYFCASSVTGVNTEAFFGQGTRLTVV.

The chain combines TRBV7-3 with TRBJ2-2; D unresolved. CDR3 length: 12 amino acids. Germline CDR1 is SGHTA and CDR2 is FQGTGA. V was trimmed by 3 bases and J by 6 bases, leaving 5 bases between them. DNA for the CDR3: TGTGCCAGCAGCTTTAGTCCCGGGGAGCTGTTTTTT. Translation gives CASSFSPGELFF.

The rearrangement links TRBV23-1 to TRBJ2-7; 10 bases are a match to TRBD1. TRBV23-1 is flagged as an ORF with uncertain function. V trimming: 2 bases; J trimming: 0 bases; junction bases outside the gene matches: 7. The CDR3 is 17 amino acids. The CDR3 DNA follows: TGCGCCAGCAGTCAACCCCAGGGACAGGGGAGCTCCTACGAGCAGTACTTC. The encoded protein is CASSQPQGQGSSYEQYF.

This chain connects TRBV19 to TRBJ2-5; D gene ambiguous. This CDR3 comprises 13 residues. The V gene lost 3 bases and the J gene lost 1 base, with 6 bases spanning the gap. Germline V CDR1 and CDR2: LNHDA, SQIVND (reference sequence). The CDR3 sequence is CASSMLLQETQYF. CDR3 sequence (DNA): TGTGCCAGTAGTATGCTCCTCCAAGAGACCCAGTACTTC.

The gene calls are TRBV4-2 and TRBJ2-5; D may be TRBD1 (6 bases). This CDR3 is built from 14 residues. Trimming took off 4 bases at V and 4 bases at J, with 13 bases between the two ends. The germline CDR1 and CDR2 sequences are LGHNA and YNFKEQ. The CDR3 nucleotides are TGTGCCAGCAGCCTCCAGGGGTTTTCAGAGACCCAGTACTTC. This encodes CASSLQGFSETQYF.

The rearrangement joins TRBV5-1 to TRBJ2-7, with a possible D match to TRBD1 (6 bases). Looked up from germline, CDR1 is SGHRS and CDR2 is YFSETQ. V lost 1 base and J 1 base, leaving 12 bases between the germline ends. This CDR3 contains 15 residues. The CDR3 spells CASSLLDTGSYEQYF. In DNA form, the CDR3 reads TGCGCCAGCAGCTTGCTCGACACAGGGTCCTACGAGCAGTACTTC.

V usage is TRBV20-1 and J usage is TRBJ2-2; D gene unclear. V lost 3 bases and J lost 0, with 11 bases in between. Germline CDR1 reads DFQATT; CDR2 reads SNEGSKA (reference sequence). The length of the CDR3 is 15 residues. CDR3 coding DNA: TGCAGTGCTAGTCGGTCCCCCGCGAACACCGGGGAGCTGTTTTTT. Its protein is CSASRSPANTGELFF.

This clone showed up just once. This chain uses TRBV3-1 (or the pseudogene TRBV3-2) with TRBJ2-1; 12 bases align to TRBD2. The ends lost 3 bases at V and 7 bases at J; junction bases unmatched: 7. The germline gives CDR1 LGHDT, CDR2 YNNKEL (reference sequence). CDR3 length equals 16 residues. This chain's CDR3 is CASSHLGLAGRNEQFF. The DNA of the CDR3 is TGTGCCAGCAGCCACCTAGGACTAGCGGGGCGGAATGAGCAGTTCTTC.

The chain links TRBV28 to TRBJ1-2; 8 nucleotides match TRBD1. After removal of 5 bases from V and 1 base from J, the junction contained 3 bases not matched to a gene. This CDR3 has 14 amino acids. The germline V gene has CDR1 MDHEN and CDR2 SYDVKM. As DNA, the CDR3 is TGTGCCAGCAGTCTGACAGGGGTTAACTATGGCTACACCTTC. Translated: CASSLTGVNYGYTF.

The chain links TRBV19 to TRBJ1-6; a possible D gene is TRBD1 (6 bases). Germline CDR1 is LNHDA and CDR2 is SQIVND (reference sequence). This CDR3 has 17 amino acids. V gave up 5 bases and J gave up 6 bases, with 20 bases separating them. The CDR3 spells CASSAPGGARSNSPLHF. DNA of the CDR3: TGTGCCAGTAGTGCACCCGGGGGGGCAAGGAGTAATTCACCCCTCCACTTT.

The genes are TRBV19 and TRBJ1-2, with D possibly being TRBD1 (5 bases). The V end was cut by 3 bases, the J end by 4 bases, with 9 bases between. The CDR3 is 13 amino acids. CDR1 is LNHDA, CDR2 SQIVND, per germline (reference sequence). CDR3 in amino acids: CASSMSGVYGYTF. CDR3 DNA: TGTGCCAGTAGTATGTCGGGGGTCTATGGCTACACCTTC.

This chain links TRBV27 with TRBJ2-5; 10 bases are shared with TRBD1. CDR3 length: 15 amino acids. Trimming at V came to 5 bases and at J to 5 bases, leaving 8 bases not matched to a gene. From germline, CDR1 is MNHEY and CDR2 SMNVEV (reference sequence). The CDR3 DNA sequence: TGTGCCAGCAGTGGGACAGGGGTCCCTTCGGAGACCCAGTACTTC. It translates to CASSGTGVPSETQYF.

This rearrangement joins TRBV7-9 to TRBJ1-5; D is possibly TRBD1 (5 bases). V lost 9 bases and J 3 bases, leaving 12 bases between the germline ends. Germline V lookup: CDR1 SEHNR, CDR2 FQNEAQ (reference sequence). The CDR3 spans 13 residues. CDR3: CASDTGPNQPQHF. CDR3 DNA: TGTGCCAGTGACACAGGACCCAATCAGCCCCAGCATTTT.

This chain joins TRBV2 and TRBJ1-5; D is undetermined. CDR1 is SNHLY, CDR2 FYNNEI, per germline. The CDR3 consists of 15 residues. Trimming took off 2 bases at V and 2 bases at J, with 10 bases between the two ends. CDR3 DNA sequence: TGTGCCAGCAGTGAATCGGGGTTGGGCAATCAGCCCCAGCATTTT. Protein sequence: CASSESGLGNQPQHF.

The V call is TRBV27, the J call TRBJ2-6; weak D call: TRBD2 (5 bases). Germline CDR1 is MNHEY and CDR2 is SMNVEV (reference sequence). This CDR3 is 15 amino acids long. The ends were cut back, 6 bases at V and 2 bases at J, with 11 bases in the middle. DNA of the CDR3: TGTGCCAGCAGGATTACAGCGGCTGGGGCCAACGTCCTGACTTTC. Protein sequence: CASRITAAGANVLTF.

The chain uses TRBV2 and TRBJ2-3; 7 bases are a match to TRBD1. The length of the CDR3 is 14 residues. Trimming at V came to 10 bases and at J to 2 bases, leaving 9 bases not matched to a gene. The germline CDR1 and CDR2 sequences are SNHLY and FYNNEI. The CDR3 loop is CAIIPGQFTDTQYF. The CDR3 bases are TGTGCCATTATACCGGGACAGTTCACAGATACGCAGTATTTT.